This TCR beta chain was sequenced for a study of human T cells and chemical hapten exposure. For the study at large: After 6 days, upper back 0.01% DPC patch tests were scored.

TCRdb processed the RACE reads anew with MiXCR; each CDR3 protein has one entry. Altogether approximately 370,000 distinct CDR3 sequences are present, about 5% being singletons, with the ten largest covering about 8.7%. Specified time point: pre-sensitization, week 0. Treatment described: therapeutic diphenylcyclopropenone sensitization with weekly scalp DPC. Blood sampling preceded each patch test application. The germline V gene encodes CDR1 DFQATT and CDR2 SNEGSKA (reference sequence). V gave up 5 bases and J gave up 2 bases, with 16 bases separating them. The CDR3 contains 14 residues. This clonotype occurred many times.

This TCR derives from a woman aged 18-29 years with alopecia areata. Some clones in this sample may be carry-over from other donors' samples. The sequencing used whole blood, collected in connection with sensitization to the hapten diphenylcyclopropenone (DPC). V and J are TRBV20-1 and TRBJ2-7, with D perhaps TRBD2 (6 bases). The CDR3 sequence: CSASSGTHTYEQYF. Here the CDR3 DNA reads TGCAGTGCTTCGTCCGGGACTCACACCTACGAGCAGTACTTC.